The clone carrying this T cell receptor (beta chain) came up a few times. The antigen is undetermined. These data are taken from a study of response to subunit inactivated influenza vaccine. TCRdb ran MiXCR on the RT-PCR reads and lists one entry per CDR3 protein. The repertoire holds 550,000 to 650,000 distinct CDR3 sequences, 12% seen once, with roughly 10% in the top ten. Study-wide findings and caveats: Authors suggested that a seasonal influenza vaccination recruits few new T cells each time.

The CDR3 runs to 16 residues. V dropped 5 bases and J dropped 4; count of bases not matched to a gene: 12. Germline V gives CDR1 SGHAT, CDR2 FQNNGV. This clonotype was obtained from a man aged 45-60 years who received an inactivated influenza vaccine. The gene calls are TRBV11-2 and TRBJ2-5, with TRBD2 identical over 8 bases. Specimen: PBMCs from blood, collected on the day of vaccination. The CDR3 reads CASSVREGLGGETQYF. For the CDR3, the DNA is TGTGCCAGCAGCGTTCGGGAGGGCCTGGGAGGAGAGACCCAGTACTTC.